Following are 27 T cell receptor beta chains from one sample sequenced in a study of control samples from healthy donors and cancer patients. The data were produced by immunoSEQ multiplex PCR, yet TCRdb's version contains in-frame clones alone and is incomplete. The sample contains 120,000 or so clones, roughly 94% of which appear only once. The sequencing input was blood. These receptors were collected from a man between 25 and 39 years old in good health.

V is TRBV28 and J is TRBJ2-7; D could derive from TRBD1 or TRBD2 (5 bases each). Between the trimmed V and J ends, which lost 2 bases and 4 bases, there was a span of 18 bases. Per germline, CDR1 MDHEN and CDR2 SYDVKM. The CDR3 extends over 16 amino acids. In DNA form, the CDR3 reads TGTGCCAGCAGTTTAGTTGAGGGACGGGGCCTATACGAGCAGTACTTC. This encodes CASSLVEGRGLYEQYF. Filled out from reference TRBV28 and TRBJ2-7, the complete variable domain reads DVKVTQSSRYLVKRTGEKVFLECVQDMDHENMFWYRQDPGLGLRLIYFSYDVKMKEKGDIPEGYSVSREKKERFSLILESASTNQTSMYLCASSLVEGRGLYEQYFGPGTRLTVT.

CDR3 in amino acids: CASSLRGEVNQPQHF. CDR3 DNA: TGTGCCAGCAGCTTACGAGGGGAGGTCAATCAGCCCCAGCATTTT. The chain employs TRBV7-2 and TRBJ1-5, with D perhaps matching TRBD1 (5 bases). The length of the CDR3 is 15 residues. In germline, CDR1 is SGHTA, CDR2 FQGNSA. V was shortened by 2 bases and J by 3 bases, with 11 bases between the two germline ends.

CDR3 sequence: CASTGSTNEKLFF. As DNA, the CDR3 is TGTGCCAGCACGGGATCGACTAATGAAAAACTGTTTTTT. The chain recombines TRBV7-9 with TRBJ1-4; D remains ambiguous. V lost 7 bases and J lost 2, with 8 bases in between. The CDR3 is made up of 13 amino acids. CDR1 SEHNR and CDR2 FQNEAQ come from the germline V gene (reference sequence).

The chain couples TRBV15 to TRBJ2-5, with 11 bases fitting TRBD2. V lost 0 bases and J lost 3; bases outside the gene matches: 0. Germline V gene sequence: CDR1 LNHNV, CDR2 YYDKDF (reference sequence). The CDR3 length is 15 residues. CDR3 nucleotide sequence: TGTGCCACCAGCAGAGAGACTAGCGGGGAAGAGACCCAGTACTTC. Protein product: CATSRETSGEETQYF.

V and J are TRBV12-3 or TRBV12-4 and TRBJ1-2; 7 bases line up with TRBD1. The CDR3 is 13 residues long. With V trimmed by 7 bases and J by 8 bases, 10 bases remained unmatched. CDR3 sequence: CASTSTGDGGYTF. The CDR3, as DNA: TGTGCCAGCACTAGCACAGGGGACGGCGGCTACACCTTC.

CDR3 region: CSVPSGGDTQYF. The CDR3 DNA reads TGCAGCGTCCCCAGCGGGGGTGATACGCAGTATTTT. The chain carries TRBV29-1 and TRBJ2-3; TRBD2 aligns across 8 bases. The ends lost 6 bases at V and 6 bases at J; junction bases unmatched: 5. This CDR3 is built from 12 residues. Germline CDR1 reads SQVTM; CDR2 reads ANQGSEA.

The chain combines TRBV5-5 with TRBJ1-6; D unresolved. V was shortened by 0 bases and J by 0 bases, with 7 bases between the two germline ends. Germline-derived CDR1 and CDR2 are SGHKS and YYEKEE (reference sequence). The CDR3 contains 16 residues. The CDR3 loop is CASSLEPSSYNSPLHF. Here the CDR3 DNA reads TGTGCCAGCAGCTTGGAACCAAGCTCCTATAATTCACCCCTCCACTTT.

The chain uses TRBV18 and TRBJ1-5, with 11 bases identical to TRBD1. V was clipped by 3 bases and J by 7 bases; unmatched bases: 8. The CDR3 has 16 amino acids. CDR1 KGHSH and CDR2 LQKENI come from the germline V gene. In DNA form, the CDR3 reads TGTGCCAGCTCACCGGACGGACAGGGGGCTTGGCAGCCCCAGCATTTT. This codes for CASSPDGQGAWQPQHF.

V is TRBV30 and J is TRBJ1-5; D uncertain. Germline values: CDR1 GTSNPN, CDR2 SVGIG (reference sequence). The length of the CDR3 is 14 residues. The V gene lost 0 bases and the J gene lost 4 bases, with 10 bases spanning the gap. The CDR3 DNA follows: TGTGCCTGGAGTGTTCGGCCGGGGAATCAGCCCCAGCATTTT. Protein sequence: CAWSVRPGNQPQHF.

The chain combines TRBV7-2 with TRBJ1-5; D call uncertain. Germline-derived CDR1 and CDR2 are SGHTA and FQGNSA. Trimming removed 5 bases from V and 1 base from J, with 6 bases in between. There are 13 residues in the CDR3. CDR3 in DNA: TGTGCCAGCAGCACAAGGAGCAATCAGCCCCAGCATTTT. Amino acids: CASSTRSNQPQHF.

The V gene is TRBV9, the J gene TRBJ1-2; D is unresolved. V lost 0 bases to trimming and J lost 4 bases, with 10 bases between them. There are 14 residues in the CDR3. From germline, CDR1 is SGDLS and CDR2 YYNGEE. CDR3 sequence: CASSVGGGSYGYTF. In nucleotides, the CDR3 is TGTGCCAGCAGCGTAGGGGGTGGAAGCTATGGCTACACCTTC.

The J gene is TRBJ1-1, the V gene TRBV6-5; D not certain. This CDR3 has 13 residues. Trimming removed 2 bases at V and 1 base at J, with 5 bases between. Per the germline V gene, CDR1 is MNHEY and CDR2 is SVGAGI. The CDR3: CASSYVKNTEAFF. CDR3 nucleotides: TGTGCCAGCAGTTACGTGAAGAACACTGAAGCTTTCTTT.

The rearrangement links TRBV25-1 to TRBJ2-7; D not resolved. Germline V CDR1 and CDR2: MGHDK, SYGVNS. The CDR3 totals 15 residues. The V end was cut by 1 base, the J end by 0 bases, with 10 bases between. The CDR3 DNA is TGTGCCAGCAGTGAATTGCTCGGTAGCTCCTACGAGCAGTACTTC. Protein: CASSELLGSSYEQYF.

This clone was detected only once. V is TRBV19 and J is TRBJ1-1; D remains unclear. V lost 5 bases and J lost 1, with 8 bases in between. In germline, CDR1 is LNHDA, CDR2 SQIVND (reference sequence). The CDR3 covers 13 residues. CDR3 DNA: TGTGCCAGTAGTTTAGGACCGAACACTGAAGCTTTCTTT. Translated, it gives CASSLGPNTEAFF.

V gene TRBV3-1 (or the pseudogene TRBV3-2) combines with J gene TRBJ1-5, with 9 bases that match TRBD1. Trimming removed 2 bases from V and 0 bases from J; junction bases left unmatched: 11. The CDR3 is 19 residues long. Germline CDR1 is LGHDT and CDR2 is YNNKEL (reference sequence). CDR3 region: CASSQFFGTGPYSNQPQHF. CDR3 sequence (DNA): TGTGCCAGCAGCCAATTTTTCGGGACAGGGCCCTATAGCAATCAGCCCCAGCATTTT.

V gene TRBV5-5 combines with J gene TRBJ2-7, with 7 nucleotides matching TRBD1. V shed 0 bases and J 4 bases; nucleotides not matched to a gene: 4. There are 14 residues in the CDR3. The germline CDR1 and CDR2 sequences are SGHKS and YYEKEE (reference sequence). CDR3: CASSLGQGGYEQYF. The DNA of the CDR3 is TGTGCCAGCAGCTTGGGACAGGGTGGGTACGAGCAGTACTTC.

The chain joins TRBV7-9 to TRBJ2-3; 9 bases agree with TRBD1. Germline lookup yields CDR1 SEHNR and CDR2 FQNEAQ (reference sequence). The CDR3 sequence is 15 residues long. J lost 6 bases, V lost 5 bases, and 9 bases had no gene match. The CDR3 coding sequence is TGTGCCAGCAGCCCCGGGACAGGGTCAATGGATACGCAGTATTTT. This gives the protein CASSPGTGSMDTQYF.

The rearrangement joins TRBV7-2 to TRBJ1-2; TRBD1 agrees at 7 bases. Trimming at V came to 7 bases and at J to 7 bases, leaving 18 bases not matched to a gene. The CDR3 consists of 16 residues. Germline V gives CDR1 SGHTA, CDR2 FQGNSA. The CDR3 reads CASMGGAGGPPSGYTF. The CDR3, as DNA: TGTGCCAGCATGGGGGGCGCAGGGGGTCCGCCTAGTGGCTACACCTTC.

The chain uses TRBV28 and TRBJ1-1; D is unresolved. This CDR3 has 14 residues. The germline V gene has CDR1 MDHEN and CDR2 SYDVKM. Between the trimmed V and J ends, which lost 1 base and 8 bases, there was a span of 14 bases. This chain's CDR3 is CASSLLGGPVEAFF. In DNA form, the CDR3 reads TGTGCCAGCAGTTTATTAGGAGGGCCCGTGGAAGCTTTCTTT.

The chain couples TRBV4-3 to TRBJ2-1, with 7 bases aligning to TRBD1. The CDR3 covers 16 residues. The junction had 9 bases not matched to a gene; V was cut back by 0 bases and J by 7 bases. Germline assignment: CDR1 LGHNA and CDR2 YSLEER. The CDR3 nucleotides are TGCGCCAGCAGCCAAGATGGGGGCAGGGGGTGGAATGAGCAGTTCTTC. This translates into CASSQDGGRGWNEQFF.

This chain links TRBV2 with TRBJ2-7; D ambiguous. CDR1 SNHLY and CDR2 FYNNEI come from the germline V gene. This CDR3 comprises 12 residues. V lost 7 bases and J lost 0, with 7 bases in between. The CDR3 here is CASTEISYEQYF. Written as DNA, the CDR3 is TGTGCCAGCACAGAGATCTCCTACGAGCAGTACTTC.

The gene calls are TRBV7-2 and TRBJ1-1, with D maybe TRBD1 (6 bases). Germline V gene data show CDR1 as SGHTA and CDR2 as FQGNSA. Trimming stripped 5 bases from V and 2 bases from J, with 12 bases between. The CDR3 extends over 14 amino acids. For the CDR3, the DNA is TGTGCCAGCAGCCTGATACAGGGTAACACTGAAGCTTTCTTT. This translates into CASSLIQGNTEAFF.

The chain joins TRBV29-1 to TRBJ1-4; D perhaps matches TRBD1 (5 bases). CDR1 is SQVTM and CDR2 is ANQGSEA in the germline V gene. The V end lost 5 bases, the J end lost 3 bases, and 13 bases lay between the germline ends. This CDR3 contains 14 residues. The CDR3 DNA reads TGCAGCGTTCCCCTGGGACTGGCTAATGAAAAACTGTTTTTT. Translated, it gives CSVPLGLANEKLFF.

The rearrangement links TRBV7-2 to TRBJ1-3, with 9 nucleotides matching TRBD1. The CDR3 runs 16 residues. Trimming removed 5 bases from V and 3 bases from J; junction bases left unmatched: 8. Germline CDR1 reads SGHTA; CDR2 reads FQGNSA. The CDR3 spells CASSGVTGGFGNTIYF. DNA of the CDR3: TGTGCCAGCAGCGGAGTAACAGGGGGCTTTGGAAACACCATATATTTT. The whole variable domain, remainder taken from reference TRBV7-2 and TRBJ1-3, is GAGVSQSPSNKVTEKGKDVELRCDPISGHTALYWYRQSLGQGLEFLIYFQGNSAPDKSGLPSDRFSAERTGGSVSTLTIQRTQQEDSAVYLCASSGVTGGFGNTIYFGEGSWLTVV.

The rearrangement uses TRBV6-5 and TRBJ1-2; D not certain. The CDR3 loop spans 15 amino acids. V lost 6 bases and J 3 bases, leaving 17 bases between the germline ends. CDR1 is MNHEY and CDR2 is SVGAGI in the germline V gene. Written as DNA, the CDR3 is TGTGCCAGCAGCCGAGGAGTGACGGATTACTATGGCTACACCTTC. It codes for CASSRGVTDYYGYTF.

This clone was observed a single time. CDR3 bases: TGTGCCAGCAGCCCAGACAGGACTAATGAAAAACTGTTTTTT. Its protein product is CASSPDRTNEKLFF. This rearrangement joins TRBV5-4 to TRBJ1-4, with D perhaps matching TRBD1 (6 bases). Trimming took off 4 bases at V and 2 bases at J, with 9 bases between the two ends. CDR1 and CDR2 (germline): SGHNT, YYREEE (reference sequence). The length of the CDR3 is 14 residues.

The chain recombines TRBV4-3 with TRBJ1-3; D remains ambiguous. V lost 0 bases and J lost 0, with 9 bases in between. CDR3 length: 16 residues. CDR1 LGHNA and CDR2 YSLEER come from the germline V gene. Here the CDR3 reads CASSQDWSPSGNTIYF. The DNA of the CDR3 is TGCGCCAGCAGCCAAGATTGGAGTCCCTCTGGAAACACCATATATTTT.